The subject of this entry is one TCR beta chain. Its antigen is not identified. An end of the junction differs from the germline gene, which may be a read error. RNA was extracted from bulk tissue without any cell sorting. The sample belongs to a study of tumor and adjacent non-tumor tissue in lung cancer. Study summary: Histology: under 15 adenocarcinoma, a couple of squamous cell carcinoma, 1 small cell lung cancer. The study's findings and limits: In normal lung, the top 100 clones were significantly more dominant than in tumor. Tumor tissue had significantly higher TCR diversity than normal lung. Patients with more diverse tumor TCRs had worse survival.

Three rounds of nested PCR, following a modified ARM-PCR protocol, produced the TCRbeta library. TCRdb re-derived calls from the multiplex PCR reads in MiXCR, one entry per CDR3 protein. The sample yields roughly 67,000 distinct CDR3 sequences, approximately 63% seen once. The CDR3 runs to 15 residues. Per the germline V gene, CDR1 is WSHSY and CDR2 is SAAADI. Sequenced material: lung tumor tissue. The rearrangement uses TRBV10-2 and TRBJ1-5; no clear D gene. The TCR sequence derives from a man aged 50-59 years with non-small cell lung cancer. The CDR3 DNA reads as TGCACCAGCAGTGAGTCGACTCTTAGCAATCGGCCTCAGCATTTT. Translating gives CTSSESTLSNRPQHF.